Listed here are 11 T cell receptor beta chains from one sample, sequenced in a study of CD8+CD57+ T cells in acquired aplastic anemia. Sequenced patients had shown CD8+CD57+ cell expansion by flow cytometry. TCR beta VDJ and CDR3 profiles were obtained from a genomic DNA template. Each CDR3 protein gets one entry after TCRdb re-called the reads with MiXCR. The sample has about 180,000 distinct CDR3 sequences, around 48% seen once. Sequences were obtained from sorted CD4+, CD8+, or CD8+CD57+ T cells (not recorded which) from PBMCs. The origin of the receptors is a human donor with aplastic anemia.

The genes are TRBV28 and TRBJ2-3; D might be TRBD2 (6 bases). Looked up from germline, CDR1 is MDHEN and CDR2 is SYDVKM. CDR3 length: 14 amino acids. V lost 4 bases to trimming and J lost 4 bases, with 12 bases between them. As DNA, the CDR3 is TGTGCCAGCAGTTCCGGGAGAGACGCAGATACGCAGTATTTT. It is translated as CASSSGRDADTQYF.

As to this clonotype: This may come from a read error, since a much larger clone is one base off. Without the conserved terminal phenylalanine or tryptophan, this CDR3 likely stems from a read error. The chain uses TRBV6-5 and TRBJ2-7; 10 bases align to TRBD1. Germline V gene sequence: CDR1 MNHEY, CDR2 SVGAGI. The CDR3 runs to 17 residues. J gave up 2 bases and V 0 bases, and 7 bases lay outside the gene matches. The CDR3 here is CASSYSTSGTGAYEQYS. The DNA for the CDR3 is TGTGCCAGCAGTTACTCGACTAGTGGGACAGGGGCCTACGAGCAGTACTCC.

The J gene is TRBJ2-7, the V gene TRBV4-1, with 7 bases matching TRBD1. The CDR3 totals 12 residues. Unmatched junction bases numbered 3, after V lost 4 bases and J lost 6 bases. Germline V lookup: CDR1 MGHRA, CDR2 YSYEKL. The CDR3 here is CASSPTGSEQYF. The CDR3 DNA is TGCGCCAGCAGCCCGACAGGGTCCGAGCAGTACTTC.

The V gene is TRBV7-2, the J gene TRBJ1-2; maybe TRBD1 (5 bases). V was shortened by 0 bases and J by 8 bases, with 16 bases between the two germline ends. The CDR3 runs to 15 residues. CDR1 and CDR2 from the germline V gene are SGHTA and FQGNSA. The chain's CDR3 is CASSLAGDPKGGYTF. The CDR3 DNA is TGTGCCAGCAGCTTAGCAGGGGACCCGAAGGGCGGCTACACCTTC.

This chain links TRBV18 with TRBJ1-5; TRBD1 might be the D (5 bases). V lost 3 bases, J lost 0 bases, and 12 bases lay in between. The CDR3 spans 16 residues. Germline CDR1 KGHSH, CDR2 LQKENI. As DNA, the CDR3 is TGTGCCAGCTCACCTGGGGCAGCGTATAGCAATCAGCCCCAGCATTTT. Translated: CASSPGAAYSNQPQHF. The full variable domain, in which reference TRBV18 and TRBJ1-5 provide the parts outside the CDR3, is NAGVMQNPRHLVRRRGQEARLRCSPMKGHSHVYWYRQLPEEGLKFMVYLQKENIIDESGMPKERFSAEFPKEGPSILRIQQVVRGDSAAYFCASSPGAAYSNQPQHFGDGTRLSIL.

On this clonotype itself: A much larger clone differs by one base, so this may be a read error. The chain is built from TRBV4-1 and TRBJ1-4; unclear D gene. The CDR3 contains 13 residues. CDR1 is MGHRA, CDR2 YSYEKL, per germline. CDR3: CASSQWRTERLFF. CDR3 DNA: TGCGCCAGCAGCCAATGGAGGACGGAAAGACTGTTTTTT.

This clonotype showed up many times. The chain is built from TRBV6-2 or TRBV6-3 and TRBJ2-1; no firm D call. The CDR3 consists of 11 residues. V lost 2 bases and J 9 bases, leaving 5 bases between the germline ends. In germline, CDR1 is MNHEY, CDR2 SVGEGT. CDR3 loop: CASSYGTEQFF. CDR3 nucleotides: TGTGCCAGCAGTTACGGAACTGAGCAGTTCTTC.

The table lists this clonotype with many counts. The V and J genes are TRBV20-1 and TRBJ2-3; TRBD2 is a possible D gene (7 bases). The V gene's germline CDR1 is DFQATT and CDR2 SNEGSKA (reference sequence). The V gene lost 4 bases and the J gene lost 0 bases, with 17 bases spanning the gap. The CDR3 has 16 residues. The CDR3, as DNA: TGCAGTGCTAACAAAGGGGGGGGGTCAAGCACAGATACGCAGTATTTT. It yields the protein CSANKGGGSSTDTQYF.

V usage is TRBV30 and J usage is TRBJ1-1; D is undetermined. The CDR3 runs to 15 residues. Looked up from germline, CDR1 is GTSNPN and CDR2 is SVGIG (reference sequence). The V end was cut by 0 bases, the J end by 0 bases, with 11 bases between. The CDR3 here is CAWSVPSRMNTEAFF. CDR3 in DNA: TGTGCCTGGAGTGTACCCTCCAGGATGAACACTGAAGCTTTCTTT.

This clonotype showed up just a few times. The gene calls are TRBV6-5 and TRBJ2-5, with 7 bases identical to TRBD1. The CDR3 spans 15 residues. J was trimmed by 3 bases and V by 0 bases; bases with no gene match: 4. The germline gives CDR1 MNHEY, CDR2 SVGAGI. The CDR3 DNA reads as TGTGCCAGCAGTTACTCGAGGGGGCAGGAAGAGACCCAGTACTTC. Protein: CASSYSRGQEETQYF.

In its sample, this clonotype was seen once. An end of the junction differs from the germline gene, which may be a read error. The rearrangement links TRBV7-2 to TRBJ2-7; maybe TRBD1 (6 bases). CDR3 length equals 15 residues. Germline V gene sequence: CDR1 SGHTA, CDR2 FQGNSA. The CDR3 DNA follows: TGTGCCGGCAGCCGTTACAGGGATCATCGCTACGAGCAGTACTTC. Protein product: CAGSRYRDHRYEQYF.